This passage covers 23 T cell receptor beta chains from one sample sequenced in a study of blood T cell repertoires in COVID-19. Using immunoSEQ multiplex PCR, the repertoire was profiled, and TCRdb retains in-frame clones only, with some absent. Of approximately 170,000 clones in the sample, 74% were seen once. The specimen was peripheral blood. The receptors were gathered from a woman of 80 years or more with acute or convalescent COVID-19.

The chain recombines TRBV5-6 with TRBJ2-1; 12 positions agree with TRBD2. This CDR3 region has 15 residues. The V segment lost 0 bases and the J segment 6 bases; nucleotides outside the gene matches: 1. The germline V gene encodes CDR1 SGHDT and CDR2 YYEEEE. CDR3 region: CASSLGLAGVNEQFF. The CDR3 DNA follows: TGTGCCAGCAGCTTGGGACTAGCGGGAGTCAATGAGCAGTTCTTC.

This clone was observed a single time. This sequence joins TRBV7-8 and TRBJ1-5; D is undetermined. The ends were cut back, 3 bases at V and 4 bases at J, with 7 bases in the middle. This CDR3 is built from 13 residues. CDR1 SGHVS and CDR2 FQNEAQ come from the germline V gene. In nucleotides, the CDR3 is TGTGCCAGCAGCTTCGGAGAGAATCAGCCCCAGCATTTT. It codes for CASSFGENQPQHF.

The rearrangement links TRBV27 to TRBJ2-3, with a weak D call TRBD2 (6 bases). V lost 6 bases and J lost 5, with 15 bases in between. This CDR3 is built from 14 residues. Germline V gene data show CDR1 as MNHEY and CDR2 as SMNVEV (reference sequence). The CDR3 region is CASRLRTILDTQYF. DNA of the CDR3: TGTGCCAGCAGGCTCCGGACTATCCTAGATACGCAGTATTTT.

CDR3 in amino acids: CAISERDSGLGEQFF. CDR3 in DNA: TGTGCCATCAGTGAGCGGGACAGCGGTTTGGGTGAGCAGTTCTTC. The chain couples TRBV10-3 to TRBJ2-1; 7 nucleotides agree with TRBD1. V shed 2 bases and J 9 bases; nucleotides not matched to a gene: 10. CDR3 length: 15 amino acids. Germline-derived CDR1 and CDR2 are ENHRY and SYGVKD.

J is TRBJ2-4 and V is TRBV27; D perhaps matches TRBD1 (6 bases). Trimming stripped 3 bases from V and 4 bases from J, with 13 bases between. The CDR3 has 15 residues. Germline CDR1 is MNHEY and CDR2 is SMNVEV (reference sequence). This chain's CDR3 is CASSFYDDRKNIQYF. As DNA, the CDR3 is TGTGCCAGCAGTTTCTATGATGACAGGAAAAACATTCAGTACTTC.

This chain joins TRBV28 and TRBJ2-7; 11 bases are shared with TRBD2. Germline CDR1 is MDHEN and CDR2 is SYDVKM. CDR3 length equals 13 residues. Trimming cost V 5 bases and J 4 bases; bases outside gene matches: 1. The CDR3 is CASSTSGGYEQYF. In nucleotides, the CDR3 is TGTGCCAGCAGTACTAGCGGGGGTTACGAGCAGTACTTC.

The gene calls are TRBV5-1 and TRBJ1-5; 12 bases are shared with TRBD1. In germline, CDR1 is SGHRS, CDR2 YFSETQ. V was pared by 4 bases and J by 5 bases, with 13 bases of the junction left unmatched. The CDR3 contains 18 residues. For the CDR3, the DNA is TGCGCCAGCAGCCTCTCCGGGACAGGGGGCGTGGGCCATCAGCCCCAGCATTTT. Amino acid sequence: CASSLSGTGGVGHQPQHF.

CDR3 residues: CASSLSGGETEAFF. CDR3 nucleotide sequence: TGTGCCAGCAGCCTTTCTGGGGGGGAGACTGAAGCTTTCTTT. The gene calls are TRBV3-1 (or the pseudogene TRBV3-2) and TRBJ1-1; D perhaps matches TRBD1 (5 bases). Germline loops: CDR1 LGHDT, CDR2 YNNKEL (reference sequence). The CDR3 length is 14 residues. V lost 4 bases and J lost 5, with 14 bases in between.

The V and J genes are TRBV19 and TRBJ1-5; 8 bases line up with TRBD1. The ends lost 3 bases at V and 2 bases at J; junction bases unmatched: 3. In germline, CDR1 is LNHDA, CDR2 SQIVND (reference sequence). This CDR3 is 15 amino acids long. The CDR3 loop reads CASSILDRGNQPQHF. The CDR3 nucleotides read TGTGCCAGTAGTATTTTGGACAGGGGCAATCAGCCCCAGCATTTT.

J is TRBJ2-1 and V is TRBV27; the match to TRBD2 covers 10 bases. With 7 bases clipped from V and 6 bases from J, the junction kept 6 bases outside the gene matches. The CDR3 runs 14 residues. Germline CDR1 reads MNHEY; CDR2 reads SMNVEV (reference sequence). The DNA for the CDR3 is TGTGCCAGCATCCCTAGCGGGAGAAGCAATGAGCAGTTCTTC. It is translated as CASIPSGRSNEQFF.

This clone was detected a few times. V is TRBV18 and J is TRBJ2-5; no clear D gene. The CDR3 sequence is 13 residues long. Trimming cost V 2 bases and J 2 bases, with 6 bases left between them. Germline V lookup: CDR1 KGHSH, CDR2 LQKENI. CDR3 sequence: CASSPAVQETQYF. The CDR3 region has the DNA TGTGCCAGCTCACCAGCGGTTCAAGAGACCCAGTACTTC.

This sequence joins TRBV14 and TRBJ2-6; D is possibly TRBD1 (6 bases). Trimming removed 2 bases at V and 1 base at J, with 6 bases between. The germline V gene has CDR1 SGHDN and CDR2 FVKESK. CDR3 size: 15 residues. The CDR3 nucleotides are TGTGCCAGCAGCCAAACAGGGTCTGGGGCCAACGTCCTGACTTTC. It is translated as CASSQTGSGANVLTF.

The chain couples TRBV28 to TRBJ1-1; TRBD1 matches 7 bases. Germline V CDR1 and CDR2: MDHEN, SYDVKM. The V and J ends lost 6 bases and 5 bases, in that order; junction bases with no gene match: 15. The CDR3 loop spans 16 amino acids. This chain's CDR3 is CASRVYRGTHQTEAFF. In nucleotides, the CDR3 is TGTGCCAGCAGGGTGTACAGGGGAACACACCAGACTGAAGCTTTCTTT. Combining the CDR3 with reference TRBV28 and TRBJ1-1 gives the whole variable domain DVKVTQSSRYLVKRTGEKVFLECVQDMDHENMFWYRQDPGLGLRLIYFSYDVKMKEKGDIPEGYSVSREKKERFSLILESASTNQTSMYLCASRVYRGTHQTEAFFGQGTRLTVV.

This chain connects TRBV25-1 to TRBJ1-6; no reliable D call. Germline values: CDR1 MGHDK, CDR2 SYGVNS. The CDR3 totals 17 residues. The germline V and J ends were trimmed by 4 bases and 0 bases, with 13 bases remaining between them. The CDR3 loop is CASSGSRGTSYNSPLHF. CDR3 DNA: TGTGCCAGCAGTGGGTCCCGGGGAACCTCCTATAATTCACCCCTCCACTTT.

This clone came up once. The rearrangement joins TRBV15 to TRBJ1-2; D unresolved. Germline CDR1 LNHNV, CDR2 YYDKDF (reference sequence). This CDR3 region has 12 residues. The ends were cut back, 3 bases at V and 8 bases at J, with 10 bases in the middle. CDR3 bases: TGTGCCACCAGCAGTCCGCGACAAGGCTACACCTTC. Protein sequence: CATSSPRQGYTF.

The chain recombines TRBV4-2 with TRBJ2-3; TRBD2 matches at 7 bases. From germline, CDR1 is LGHNA and CDR2 YNFKEQ. Germline trimming cut 0 bases from V and 1 base from J; bases unmatched to any gene: 7. The CDR3 consists of 17 residues. The CDR3 sequence is CASSQDRASGGTDTQYF. In nucleotides, the CDR3 is TGTGCCAGCAGCCAAGATAGGGCTAGCGGAGGCACAGATACGCAGTATTTT.

The chain links TRBV2 to TRBJ2-5; weak D call: TRBD2 (6 bases). Per germline, CDR1 SNHLY and CDR2 FYNNEI. The CDR3 runs 13 residues. The V gene lost 6 bases and the J gene lost 5 bases, with 13 bases spanning the gap. The CDR3 reads CASSTGGRETQYF. In DNA, the CDR3 is TGTGCCAGCAGCACCGGGGGTCGTGAGACCCAGTACTTC.

This clone was observed a handful of times. The chain couples TRBV28 to TRBJ1-5; maybe TRBD1 (5 bases). The germline V gene encodes CDR1 MDHEN and CDR2 SYDVKM. Deletions cut 7 bases from V and 6 bases from J, with 16 bases between. The CDR3 is made up of 14 amino acids. CDR3 DNA: TGTGCCAGCATCCCCGCTGTAACAGGTCAGCCCCAGCATTTT. Its protein product is CASIPAVTGQPQHF.

The chain combines TRBV15 with TRBJ1-6; 8 bases align to TRBD1. The CDR3 is 18 amino acids. V was clipped by 7 bases and J by 0 bases; unmatched bases: 11. Germline-derived CDR1 and CDR2 are LNHNV and YYDKDF (reference sequence). The CDR3 sequence is CATKSDRGPRSYNSPLHF. CDR3 nucleotide sequence: TGTGCCACCAAGTCCGACAGGGGACCCCGCTCCTATAATTCACCCCTCCACTTT.

V is TRBV5-4 and J is TRBJ2-7; D is possibly TRBD2 (6 bases). Deletions cut 0 bases from V and 0 bases from J, with 10 bases between. The CDR3 contains 15 residues. CDR1 is SGHNT, CDR2 YYREEE, per germline (reference sequence). The CDR3 is CASSLVAGSSYEQYF. The DNA of the CDR3 is TGTGCCAGCAGCTTGGTCGCGGGGAGCTCCTACGAGCAGTACTTC.

The chain recombines TRBV5-1 with TRBJ2-7; D ambiguous. The CDR3 length is 14 residues. V was shortened by 3 bases and J by 0 bases, with 10 bases between the two germline ends. Germline CDR1 SGHRS, CDR2 YFSETQ. The CDR3 sequence: CASSSPPLSYEQYF. The DNA for the CDR3 is TGCGCCAGCAGCTCACCACCACTCTCCTACGAGCAGTACTTC.

This chain connects TRBV9 to TRBJ2-5, with unresolved D. Germline lookup yields CDR1 SGDLS and CDR2 YYNGEE. V was clipped by 2 bases and J by 5 bases, with 10 bases between them. The CDR3 covers 13 residues. The CDR3 spells CASSVVAQETQYF. The CDR3 DNA sequence: TGTGCCAGCAGCGTTGTAGCTCAGGAGACCCAGTACTTC.

V usage is TRBV5-1 and J usage is TRBJ2-7; 12 bases fit TRBD2. Trimming removed 0 bases from V and 6 bases from J; junction bases left unmatched: 4. In germline, CDR1 is SGHRS, CDR2 YFSETQ. The CDR3 consists of 15 residues. The CDR3 DNA sequence: TGCGCCAGCAGCTTGGGAGCACTAGCGGGAGGCGAGCAGTACTTC. Its protein product is CASSLGALAGGEQYF.